What follows describes a single TCR beta chain. Its antigen remains unidentified. After removal of 4 bases from V and 3 bases from J, the junction contained 13 bases not matched to a gene. CDR1 and CDR2 (germline): SNHLY, FYNNEI. The CDR3 spans 18 residues. Assay used: immunoSEQ multiplex PCR; TCRdb lists only in-frame clones, some missing. The sample lists 60,000 to 80,000 clones; about 90% were seen once. Time point defined: peripheral blood 6 weeks after treatment start. This sample was taken from a study of PD-L1 blockade in urothelial cancer. The overall study: Starting around 2014, patients were given atezolizumab (1,200 mg intravenously every 3 weeks). Previous chemotherapy exposure amounted to 0 to 3 regimens for patients. Whole-study findings and limits: More expansion of tumor-associated blood clones, seen at 3 weeks, marked durable-benefit patients.

J is TRBJ2-5 and V is TRBV2, with TRBD2 matching over 11 bases. The source material was PBMCs, sampled around atezolizumab (anti-PD-L1) treatment. The TCR comes from a man in his fifties or sixties with urothelial cancer. CDR3 in DNA: TGTGCCAGCAGTGTCGTCGCTAGCGGGGGGCTAAAAGAAGAGACCCAGTACTTC. Amino acids: CASSVVASGGLKEETQYF.